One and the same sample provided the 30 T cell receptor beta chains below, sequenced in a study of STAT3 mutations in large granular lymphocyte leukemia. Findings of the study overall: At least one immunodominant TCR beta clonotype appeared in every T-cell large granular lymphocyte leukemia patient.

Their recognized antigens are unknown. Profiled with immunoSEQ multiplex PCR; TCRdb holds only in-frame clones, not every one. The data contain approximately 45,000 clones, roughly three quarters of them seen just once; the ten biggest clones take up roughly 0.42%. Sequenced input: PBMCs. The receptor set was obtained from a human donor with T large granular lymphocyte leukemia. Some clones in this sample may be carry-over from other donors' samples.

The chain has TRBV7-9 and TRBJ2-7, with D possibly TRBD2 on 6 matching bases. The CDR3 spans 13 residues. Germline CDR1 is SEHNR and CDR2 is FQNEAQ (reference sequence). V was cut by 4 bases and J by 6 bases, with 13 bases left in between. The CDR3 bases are TGTGCCAGCAGCTCAGGGACTTCCGTCGAGCAGTACGTC. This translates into CASSSGTSVEQYV.

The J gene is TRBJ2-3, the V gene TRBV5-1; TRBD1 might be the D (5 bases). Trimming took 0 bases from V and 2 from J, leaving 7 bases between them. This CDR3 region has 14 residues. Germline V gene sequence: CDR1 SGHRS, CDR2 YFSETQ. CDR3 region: CASSLDGHTDTQYF. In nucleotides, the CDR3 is TGCGCCAGCAGCTTGGATGGACACACAGATACGCAGTATTTT.

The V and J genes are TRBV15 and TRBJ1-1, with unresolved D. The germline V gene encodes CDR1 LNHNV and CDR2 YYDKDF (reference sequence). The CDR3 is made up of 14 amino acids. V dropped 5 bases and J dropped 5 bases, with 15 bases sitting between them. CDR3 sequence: CATSVDAMGTEAFF. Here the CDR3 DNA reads TGTGCCACCAGCGTTGACGCAATGGGGACTGAAGCTTTCTTT.

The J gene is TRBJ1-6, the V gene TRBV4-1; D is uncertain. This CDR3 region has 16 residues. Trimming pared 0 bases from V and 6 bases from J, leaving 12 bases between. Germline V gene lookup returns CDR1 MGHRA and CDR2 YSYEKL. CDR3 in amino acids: CASSQEGRNFNSPLHF. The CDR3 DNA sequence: TGCGCCAGCAGCCAAGAGGGCAGGAACTTTAATTCACCCCTCCACTTT.

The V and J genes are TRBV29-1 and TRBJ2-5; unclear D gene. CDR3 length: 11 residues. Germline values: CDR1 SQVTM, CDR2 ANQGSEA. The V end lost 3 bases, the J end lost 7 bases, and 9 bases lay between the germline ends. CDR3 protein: CSVDLAATQYF. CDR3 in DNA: TGCAGCGTTGATTTGGCAGCGACCCAGTACTTC.

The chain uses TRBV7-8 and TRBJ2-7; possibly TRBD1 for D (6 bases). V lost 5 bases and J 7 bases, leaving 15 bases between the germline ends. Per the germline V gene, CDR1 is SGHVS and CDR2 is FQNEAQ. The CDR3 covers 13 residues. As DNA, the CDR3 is TGTGCCAGCAGCATATTGGGGGCTTGGGAGCAGTACGTC. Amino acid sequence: CASSILGAWEQYV.

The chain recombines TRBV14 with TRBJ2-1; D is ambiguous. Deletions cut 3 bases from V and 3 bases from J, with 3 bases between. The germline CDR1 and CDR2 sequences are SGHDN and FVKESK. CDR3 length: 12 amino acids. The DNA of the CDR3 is TGTGCCAGCAGCCATTTCTACAATGAGCAGTTCTTC. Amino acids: CASSHFYNEQFF. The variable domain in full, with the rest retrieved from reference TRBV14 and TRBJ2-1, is EAGVTQFPSHSVIEKGQTVTLRCDPISGHDNLYWYRRVMGKEIKFLLHFVKESKQDESGMPNNRFLAERTGGTYSTLKVQPAELEDSGVYFCASSHFYNEQFFGPGTRLTVL.

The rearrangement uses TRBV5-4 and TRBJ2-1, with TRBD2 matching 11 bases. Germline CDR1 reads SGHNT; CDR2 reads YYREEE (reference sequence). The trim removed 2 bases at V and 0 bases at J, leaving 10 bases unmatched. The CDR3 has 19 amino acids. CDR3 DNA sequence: TGTGCCAGCAGCTTTATGCTAGCGGGGGGCAGCCTCTCCTACAATGAGCAGTTCTTC. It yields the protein CASSFMLAGGSLSYNEQFF.

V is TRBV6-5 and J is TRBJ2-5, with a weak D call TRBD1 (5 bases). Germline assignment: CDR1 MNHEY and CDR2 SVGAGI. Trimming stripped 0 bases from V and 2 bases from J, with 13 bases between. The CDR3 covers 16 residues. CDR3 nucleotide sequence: TGTGCCAGCAGTTACTCAGACAGCTACGGTCAAGAGACCCAGTACTTC. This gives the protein CASSYSDSYGQETQYF.

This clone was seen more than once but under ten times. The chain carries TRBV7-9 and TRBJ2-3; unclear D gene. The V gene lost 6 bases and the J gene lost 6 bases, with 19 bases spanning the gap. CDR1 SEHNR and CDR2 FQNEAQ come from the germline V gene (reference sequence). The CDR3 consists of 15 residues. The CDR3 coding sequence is TGTGCCAGCAGTCCCTCAGTTGGTTTCGCGGATACGCAGTATTTT. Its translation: CASSPSVGFADTQYF.

The CDR3 sequence is CASSFFGEEAFF. The CDR3 region has the DNA TGTGCCAGCAGTTTTTTCGGGGAGGAAGCTTTCTTT. The chain carries TRBV6-5 and TRBJ1-1; D not certain. Germline values: CDR1 MNHEY, CDR2 SVGAGI. This CDR3 region has 12 residues. Deletions cut 4 bases from V and 8 bases from J, with 11 bases between.

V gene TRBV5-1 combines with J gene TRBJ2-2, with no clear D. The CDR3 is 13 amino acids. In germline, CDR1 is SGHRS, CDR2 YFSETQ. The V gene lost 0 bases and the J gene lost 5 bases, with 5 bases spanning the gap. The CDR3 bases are TGCGCCAGCAGCTTGGATATGACCGGGGAGCTGTTTTTT. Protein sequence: CASSLDMTGELFF.

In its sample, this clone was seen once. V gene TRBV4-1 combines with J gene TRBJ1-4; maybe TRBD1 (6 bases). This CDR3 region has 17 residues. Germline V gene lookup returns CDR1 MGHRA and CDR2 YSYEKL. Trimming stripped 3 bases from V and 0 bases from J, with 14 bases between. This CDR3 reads CASSQGSNRATNEKLFF. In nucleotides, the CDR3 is TGCGCCAGCAGCCAGGGGTCCAACAGGGCAACTAATGAAAAACTGTTTTTT.

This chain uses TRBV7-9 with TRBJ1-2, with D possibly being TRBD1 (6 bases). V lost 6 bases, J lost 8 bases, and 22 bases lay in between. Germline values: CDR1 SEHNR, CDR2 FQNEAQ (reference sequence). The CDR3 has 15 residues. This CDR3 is CASRRDLGTNAGYTF. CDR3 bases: TGTGCCAGCAGACGTGACCTAGGGACAAATGCCGGCTACACCTTC.

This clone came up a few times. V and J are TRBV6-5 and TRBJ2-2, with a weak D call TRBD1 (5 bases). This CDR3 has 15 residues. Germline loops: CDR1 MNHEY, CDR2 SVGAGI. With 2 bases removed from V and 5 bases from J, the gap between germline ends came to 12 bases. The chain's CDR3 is CASSYSRGGTGELFF. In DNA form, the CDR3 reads TGTGCCAGCAGTTACAGTAGGGGTGGGACCGGGGAGCTGTTTTTT.

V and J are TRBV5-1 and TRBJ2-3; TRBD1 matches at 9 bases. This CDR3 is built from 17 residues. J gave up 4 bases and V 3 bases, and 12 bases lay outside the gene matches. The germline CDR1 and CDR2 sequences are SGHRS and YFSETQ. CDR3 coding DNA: TGCGCCAGCAGCTCACACACCGGGACAGGGTTTGCAGATACGCAGTATTTT. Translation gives CASSSHTGTGFADTQYF.

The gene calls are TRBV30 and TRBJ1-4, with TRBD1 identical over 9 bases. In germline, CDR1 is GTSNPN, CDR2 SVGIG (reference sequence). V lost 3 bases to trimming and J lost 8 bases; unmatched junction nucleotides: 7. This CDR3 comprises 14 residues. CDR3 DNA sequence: TGTGCCTGGAGCGAGGGACAGGGATTAGAAAAACTGTTTTTT. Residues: CAWSEGQGLEKLFF.

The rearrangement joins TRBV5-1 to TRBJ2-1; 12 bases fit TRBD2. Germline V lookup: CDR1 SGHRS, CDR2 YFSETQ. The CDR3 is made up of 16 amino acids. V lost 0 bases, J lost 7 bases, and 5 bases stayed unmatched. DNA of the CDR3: TGCGCCAGCAGCTTGGATGTGACTAGCGGGGGAAATGAGCAGTTCTTC. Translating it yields CASSLDVTSGGNEQFF.

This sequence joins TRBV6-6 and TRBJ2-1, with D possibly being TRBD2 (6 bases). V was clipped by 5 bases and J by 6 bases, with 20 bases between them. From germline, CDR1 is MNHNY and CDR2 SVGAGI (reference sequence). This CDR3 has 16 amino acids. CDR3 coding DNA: TGTGCCAGCAGTCGCTCCACGGGAGATTGGGGCAATGAGCAGTTCTTC. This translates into CASSRSTGDWGNEQFF.

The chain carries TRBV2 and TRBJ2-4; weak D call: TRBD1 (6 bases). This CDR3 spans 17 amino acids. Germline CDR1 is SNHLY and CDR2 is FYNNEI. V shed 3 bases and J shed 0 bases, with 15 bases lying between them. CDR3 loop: CASSDPRDTLAKNIQYF. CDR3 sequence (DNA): TGTGCCAGCAGTGACCCGAGGGACACCCTAGCCAAAAACATTCAGTACTTC.

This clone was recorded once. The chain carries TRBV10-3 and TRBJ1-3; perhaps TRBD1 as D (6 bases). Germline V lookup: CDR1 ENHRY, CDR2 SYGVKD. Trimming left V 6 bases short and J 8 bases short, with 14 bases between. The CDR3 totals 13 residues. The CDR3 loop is CAIRAPGADTIYF. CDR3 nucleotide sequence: TGTGCCATCAGGGCCCCAGGGGCGGACACCATATATTTT.

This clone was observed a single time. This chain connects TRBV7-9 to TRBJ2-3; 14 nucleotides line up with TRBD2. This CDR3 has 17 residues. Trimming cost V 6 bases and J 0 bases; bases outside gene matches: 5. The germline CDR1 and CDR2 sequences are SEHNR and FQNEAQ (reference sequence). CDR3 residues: CASRRTSGGFSTDTQYF. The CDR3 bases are TGTGCCAGCAGAAGGACTAGCGGGGGGTTTAGCACAGATACGCAGTATTTT.

CDR3 DNA: TGTGCCAGCAGGGGCCCTGGCTATGGCTACACCTTC. Amino acid sequence: CASRGPGYGYTF. The chain joins TRBV2 to TRBJ1-2; D is undetermined. Germline V gene data show CDR1 as SNHLY and CDR2 as FYNNEI. This CDR3 has 12 amino acids. Trimming took off 6 bases at V and 4 bases at J, with 9 bases between the two ends. The whole variable domain, filled in from reference TRBV2 and TRBJ1-2, reads EPEVTQTPSHQVTQMGQEVILRCVPISNHLYFYWYRQILGQKVEFLVSFYNNEISEKSEIFDDQFSVERPDGSNFTLKIRSTKLEDSAMYFCASRGPGYGYTFGSGTRLTVV.

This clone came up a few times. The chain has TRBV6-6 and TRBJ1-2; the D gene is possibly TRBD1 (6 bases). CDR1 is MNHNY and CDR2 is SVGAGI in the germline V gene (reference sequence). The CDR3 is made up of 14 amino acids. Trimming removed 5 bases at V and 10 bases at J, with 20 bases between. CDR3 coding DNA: TGTGCCAGCAGTGCCGCGGGGGCACCATATTCCTACACCTTC. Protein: CASSAAGAPYSYTF.

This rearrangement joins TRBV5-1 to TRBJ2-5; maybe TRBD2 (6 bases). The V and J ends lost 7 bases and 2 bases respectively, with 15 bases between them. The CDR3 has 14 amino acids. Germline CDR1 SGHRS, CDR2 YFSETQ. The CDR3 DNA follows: TGCGCCAGCCATAAACGGGGGTCTCAAGAGACCCAGTACTTC. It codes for CASHKRGSQETQYF.

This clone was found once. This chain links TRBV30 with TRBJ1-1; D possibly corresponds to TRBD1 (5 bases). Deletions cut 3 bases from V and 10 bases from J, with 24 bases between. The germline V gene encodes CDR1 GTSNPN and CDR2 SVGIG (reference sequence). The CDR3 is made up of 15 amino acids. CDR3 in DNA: TGTGCCTGGAGGGAGCAGGGCTATTTTGTCGAGGGAGCTTTCTTT. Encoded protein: CAWREQGYFVEGAFF. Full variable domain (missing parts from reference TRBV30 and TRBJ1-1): SQTIHQWPATLVQPVGSPLSLECTVEGTSNPNLYWYRQAAGRGLQLLFYSVGIGQISSEVPQNLSASRPQDRQFILSSKKLLLSDSGFYLCAWREQGYFVEGAFFGQGTRLTVV.

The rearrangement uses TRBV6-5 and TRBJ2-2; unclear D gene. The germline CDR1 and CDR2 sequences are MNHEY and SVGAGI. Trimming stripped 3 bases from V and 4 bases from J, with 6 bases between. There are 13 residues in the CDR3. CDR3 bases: TGTGCCAGCAGTTATGACGTCACCGGGGAGCTGTTTTTT. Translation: CASSYDVTGELFF.

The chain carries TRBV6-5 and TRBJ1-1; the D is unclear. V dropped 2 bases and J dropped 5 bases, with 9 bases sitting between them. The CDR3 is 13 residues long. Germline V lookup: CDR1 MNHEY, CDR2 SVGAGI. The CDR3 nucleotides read TGTGCCAGCAGTTACGCGAAGTGGACTGAAGCTTTCTTT. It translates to CASSYAKWTEAFF.

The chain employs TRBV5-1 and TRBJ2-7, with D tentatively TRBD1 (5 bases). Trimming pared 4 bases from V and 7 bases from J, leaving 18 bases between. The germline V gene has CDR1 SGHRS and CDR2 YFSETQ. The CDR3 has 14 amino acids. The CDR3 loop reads CASSVDTSHREQYV. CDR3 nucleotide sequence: TGCGCCAGCAGCGTGGACACTTCGCACAGAGAGCAGTACGTC.

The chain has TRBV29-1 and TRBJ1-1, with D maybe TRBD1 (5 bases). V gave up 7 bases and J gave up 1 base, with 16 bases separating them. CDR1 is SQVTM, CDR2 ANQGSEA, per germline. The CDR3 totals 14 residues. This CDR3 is CSEQVYLKNTEAFF. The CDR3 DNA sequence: TGCAGCGAACAGGTCTACCTAAAGAACACTGAAGCTTTCTTT.